This is a list of T cell receptor beta chains from one sample in a study of T cell responses to AZD1222 COVID-19 vaccine. Repertoires were generated with immunoSEQ multiplex PCR, while TCRdb's copy carries only in-frame clones and drops some. The table includes 55,000 to 80,000 clones, roughly 84% detected once. The source material was peripheral blood, sampled on day 0 of AZD1222 vaccination. The receptors were gathered from an adult in good health. The CDR3 runs from the conserved cysteine through the conserved F or W. Each record gives: V gene, D gene, J gene, CDR3 protein. A D gene is named only where the DNA matches it firmly.

V: TRBV25-1; D: -; J: TRBJ2-7; CDR3: CASSDPGQGYEQYF
V: TRBV7-2; D: -; J: TRBJ1-1; CDR3: CASSLVAGDTEAFF
V: TRBV4-2; D: TRBD2; J: TRBJ2-1; CDR3: CASSQPGTSLNEQFF
V: TRBV5-1; D: TRBD1; J: TRBJ1-1; CDR3: CASSFHRGNTEAFF
V: TRBV15; D: -; J: TRBJ2-3; CDR3: CATSRLLGGTDTQYF
V: TRBV19; D: -; J: TRBJ1-5; CDR3: CASSQGKGQPQHF
V: TRBV5-1; D: TRBD2; J: TRBJ2-7; CDR3: CASSLGGSGGALEQYF
V: TRBV18; D: -; J: TRBJ2-3; CDR3: CASSPPQRGNTDTQYF
V: TRBV7-3; D: -; J: TRBJ1-5; CDR3: CASSSGRARYSNQPQHF
V: TRBV30; D: TRBD1; J: TRBJ1-5; CDR3: CAWTGGGNQPQHF
V: TRBV12-3/TRBV12-4; D: TRBD1; J: TRBJ1-2; CDR3: CASSGTGSYGYTF
V: TRBV18; D: -; J: TRBJ2-7; CDR3: CASSPSTVIYEQYF
V: TRBV6-6; D: -; J: TRBJ1-4; CDR3: CASWGGGAGNEKLFF
V: TRBV5-8; D: -; J: TRBJ2-7; CDR3: CASSLFGAVSSYEQYF
V: TRBV30; D: -; J: TRBJ2-5; CDR3: CAWSNQGETQYF
V: TRBV2; D: -; J: TRBJ1-2; CDR3: CASSEPKGYTF
V: TRBV12-3/TRBV12-4; D: -; J: TRBJ1-1; CDR3: CASTPTGSVAFF
V: TRBV6-2/TRBV6-3; D: -; J: TRBJ1-3; CDR3: CASSFTVSGNTIYF
V: TRBV10-1; D: -; J: TRBJ2-7; CDR3: CASSEQPNAYEQYF
V: TRBV28; D: -; J: TRBJ1-5; CDR3: CASSPRGGQPQHF
V: TRBV9; D: -; J: TRBJ2-3; CDR3: CASSVRQSTDTQYF
V: TRBV16; D: -; J: TRBJ1-1; CDR3: CASSQKPPTAYTEAFF
V: TRBV10-1; D: TRBD1; J: TRBJ2-2; CDR3: CASSEQGATGELFF
V: TRBV6-6; D: -; J: TRBJ1-1; CDR3: CASSYEGTPEAFF
V: TRBV7-8; D: TRBD2; J: TRBJ2-5; CDR3: CASTPSRTSGGYLRETQYF
V: TRBV3-1/TRBV3-2; D: -; J: TRBJ2-7; CDR3: CASSPRAQTEQYF
V: TRBV5-1; D: -; J: TRBJ1-5; CDR3: CASSLGGISNQPQHF
V: TRBV5-4; D: -; J: TRBJ2-5; CDR3: CASSLARETQYF